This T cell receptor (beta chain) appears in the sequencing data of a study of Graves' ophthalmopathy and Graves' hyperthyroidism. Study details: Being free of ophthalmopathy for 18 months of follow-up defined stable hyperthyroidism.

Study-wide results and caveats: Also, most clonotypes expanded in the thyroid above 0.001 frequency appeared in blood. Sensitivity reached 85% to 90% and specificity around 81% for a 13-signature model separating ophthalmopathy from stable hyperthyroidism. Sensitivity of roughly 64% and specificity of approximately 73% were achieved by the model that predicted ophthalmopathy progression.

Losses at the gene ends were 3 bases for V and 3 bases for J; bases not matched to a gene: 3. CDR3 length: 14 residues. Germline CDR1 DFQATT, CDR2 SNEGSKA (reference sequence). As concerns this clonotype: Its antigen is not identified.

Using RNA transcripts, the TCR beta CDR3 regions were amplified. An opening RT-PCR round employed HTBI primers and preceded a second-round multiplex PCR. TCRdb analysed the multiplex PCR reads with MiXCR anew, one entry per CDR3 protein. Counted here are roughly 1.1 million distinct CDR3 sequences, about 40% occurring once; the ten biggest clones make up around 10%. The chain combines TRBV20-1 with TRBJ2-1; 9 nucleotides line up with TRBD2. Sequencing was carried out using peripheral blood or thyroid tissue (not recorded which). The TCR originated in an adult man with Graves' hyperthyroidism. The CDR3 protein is CSARPSGNYNEQFF. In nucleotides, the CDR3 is TGCAGTGCTAGGCCTAGCGGGAACTACAATGAGCAGTTCTTC.